This T cell receptor (beta chain) emerged from a study of blood T cell repertoires in COVID-19 (TCRdb year 2020). At the level of the whole study: Collaborator samples came from the United States, Italy and Spain and covered acute and convalescent phases of COVID-19. The material from the prospective study consisted of cDNA or gDNA derived from T cells, B-cell-depleted T cells, or PBMCs. Deeply sampled blood TCRbeta repertoires from subjects exposed to, actively infected with, or recovered from COVID-19 were included in the dataset. The repertoires were released in a freely available public database meant as a resource for research on the immune response to SARS-CoV-2. The samples were drawn from the first 160 participants of the ongoing ImmuneRACE study and from more than 1,000 subjects provided by 6 global collaborators. A de-identified subject ID, COVID-19 status, age in years and sex were almost always included in the sample metadata. HLA class I and class II types, where available, came from metadata supplied by the sample provider rather than from assay-based typing.

The immunoSEQ Assay, a bias-controlled multiplex PCR, was used to amplify TCRbeta CDR3 regions from genomic DNA. In the original analysis: Within the assay, amplification of reference gene primers was used to estimate how many nucleated cells each sample contained. To quantify the absolute abundance of each unique TCRbeta CDR3 rearrangement, sequence reads were collapsed and filtered. For each sample, productive Simpson clonality was calculated as the square root of Simpson's diversity index across productive rearrangements. Entries here come from immuneACCESS through TCRdb and include only in-frame sequences with V and J called. Some clones fail to appear in such tables; in the studies checked, an unresolved V gene covers under half of the shortfall, and the cause of the remainder is unknown. That table gives V, J and clone size, and the DNA gave D and trimming. This sample holds some 240,000 clones; around 84% were observed only once. The biggest ten clones account for around 6.3% of the sample.

Enrolling through a virtual design, the prospective study's participants ranged in age from roughly 18 to 89 years and lived across 24 United States geographic areas. Cohort assignment in the prospective study relied on participant-reported clinical history from a screening survey and a study questionnaire. A participant counted as exposed if, within 2 weeks of entering the study, that participant had been in contact with someone who had a PCR-confirmed or clinician-diagnosed COVID-19 case. Each participant in the prospective study had whole blood, serum and a nasopharyngeal or oropharyngeal swab collected by mobile phlebotomists. Prospective study participants could optionally give additional blood draws and questionnaires over an approximately two-month period. Before DNA extraction, blood samples from the prospective study were shipped at room temperature or frozen. General study outcomes and caveats: Clinical and demographic metadata were provided uncurated, with the amount varying by source and participant.

As regards this clone: The specificity of this receptor is unknown. No much larger clone is present one base from it, and per-base qualities are unavailable.

Sequencing used PBMCs or T cells enriched from blood (not recorded which). The origin of this receptor is a woman between 45 and 65 years old who had been exposed to COVID-19.

The DNA sequence reads TGCGCCAGCAGCCAAGAAACCTGGGGTAGACTAGGGTCCTACGAGCAGTACTTC. It encodes CASSQETWGRLGSYEQYF. The V and J segments used are TRBV4-3 and TRBJ2-7; TRBD2 is possibly the D segment (6 matching bases). The junction shows trimming of 0 bases on V and 1 base on J, plus 19 bases between the germline ends. The CDR3 measures 18 amino acids from cysteine to phenylalanine. The entry retains the CDR3 DNA only, 54 bases that are in frame from base 1. Taken from the germline V gene, the CDR1 and CDR2 loops are LGHNA and YSLEER.